The 25 T cell receptor beta chains below all came from one sample that was sequenced in a study of blood T cell repertoires in COVID-19. Sequencing used immunoSEQ multiplex PCR; TCRdb keeps in-frame clones, though not all of them. Here the sample spans roughly 30,000 clones, roughly 84% being singletons. The sample taken for sequencing was peripheral blood. Receptor source: a human donor in a cohort sampled during active COVID-19.

The chain couples TRBV7-9 to TRBJ2-2, with D unclear. Trimming took 2 bases from V and 0 from J, leaving 7 bases between them. Germline V gives CDR1 SEHNR, CDR2 FQNEAQ (reference sequence). The CDR3 is 15 amino acids. The CDR3 loop reads CASSLSRTNTGELFF. For the CDR3, the DNA is TGTGCCAGCAGCTTATCCAGGACGAACACCGGGGAGCTGTTTTTT.

The V gene is TRBV5-1, the J gene TRBJ2-1; 7 bases match TRBD2. The length of the CDR3 is 16 residues. Germline CDR1 and CDR2: SGHRS and YFSETQ. J was trimmed by 1 base and V by 4 bases; bases with no gene match: 8. The CDR3 reads CASSPVAGVSYNEQFF. The CDR3 nucleotides read TGCGCCAGCAGCCCAGTGGCGGGGGTATCCTACAATGAGCAGTTCTTC. Full variable domain (missing parts from reference TRBV5-1 and TRBJ2-1): KAGVTQTPRYLIKTRGQQVTLSCSPISGHRSVSWYQQTPGQGLQFLFEYFSETQRNKGNFPGRFSGRQFSNSRSEMNVSTLELGDSALYLCASSPVAGVSYNEQFFGPGTRLTVL.

This clone was observed once. The V call is TRBV5-1, the J call TRBJ2-7; TRBD2 aligns across 13 bases. The CDR3 sequence is 13 residues long. V lost 7 bases, J lost 5 bases, and 3 bases stayed unmatched. CDR1 and CDR2 (germline): SGHRS, YFSETQ. The CDR3 loop is CASAGTSGNEQYF. In DNA form, the CDR3 reads TGCGCCAGCGCCGGGACTAGCGGGAACGAGCAGTACTTC.

The rearrangement links TRBV29-1 to TRBJ2-5; TRBD2 aligns across 12 bases. Losses at the gene ends were 8 bases for V and 6 bases for J; bases not matched to a gene: 13. The CDR3 has 15 residues. Germline CDR1 is SQVTM and CDR2 is ANQGSEA. CDR3 in amino acids: CSTFRPSGGAKTQYF. As DNA, the CDR3 is TGCAGCACATTCCGCCCTAGCGGGGGGGCGAAGACCCAGTACTTC.

This clone was detected only once. The rearrangement joins TRBV6-5 to TRBJ1-5, with TRBD1 matching 10 bases. The germline V gene encodes CDR1 MNHEY and CDR2 SVGAGI. CDR3 length equals 14 residues. The ends lost 5 bases at V and 7 bases at J; junction bases unmatched: 5. CDR3 region: CASSRGQGTQPQHF. CDR3 nucleotide sequence: TGTGCCAGCAGTCGGGGACAGGGGACCCAGCCCCAGCATTTT.

The chain links TRBV19 to TRBJ1-2, with D uncertain. V lost 7 bases and J 2 bases, leaving 14 bases between the germline ends. The CDR3 spans 14 residues. CDR1 and CDR2 from the germline V gene are LNHDA and SQIVND (reference sequence). The CDR3 sequence: CASTVSNHNYGYTF. CDR3 DNA: TGTGCCAGTACCGTATCTAACCACAACTATGGCTACACCTTC.

This clone has just a few counts. The rearrangement joins TRBV12-3 or TRBV12-4 to TRBJ2-5, with a weak D call TRBD1 (6 bases). CDR3 length equals 13 residues. V lost 5 bases and J lost 5, with 12 bases in between. In DNA, the CDR3 is TGTGCCAGCAGTCAATACAGGGCCGAGACCCAGTACTTC. It encodes CASSQYRAETQYF.

V gene TRBV11-2 combines with J gene TRBJ1-3, with 11 bases identical to TRBD1. From germline, CDR1 is SGHAT and CDR2 FQNNGV. Trimming removed 4 bases from V and 4 bases from J; junction bases left unmatched: 6. The CDR3 extends over 16 amino acids. CDR3 in amino acids: CASSSGQGAPGNTIYF. In DNA, the CDR3 is TGTGCCAGCAGCTCAGGACAGGGGGCGCCCGGAAACACCATATATTTT.

V usage is TRBV6-4 and J usage is TRBJ1-1; D gene unclear. The V gene lost 6 bases and the J gene lost 4 bases, with 12 bases spanning the gap. The V gene's germline CDR1 is MRHNA and CDR2 SNTAGT. This CDR3 has 13 amino acids. The CDR3 DNA reads TGTGCCAGCAGAAGGGAGGGAGGCACTGAAGCTTTCTTT. This sequence encodes CASRREGGTEAFF.

The rearrangement uses TRBV28 and TRBJ2-5; perhaps TRBD1 as D (7 bases). CDR3 length: 15 residues. V lost 4 bases and J lost 5, with 17 bases in between. CDR1 is MDHEN, CDR2 SYDVKM, per germline. This CDR3 is CASSSEGARLETQYF. The DNA for the CDR3 is TGTGCCAGCAGTTCGGAGGGGGCCCGACTTGAGACCCAGTACTTC. Full variable domain (rest looked up from reference TRBV28 and TRBJ2-5): DVKVTQSSRYLVKRTGEKVFLECVQDMDHENMFWYRQDPGLGLRLIYFSYDVKMKEKGDIPEGYSVSREKKERFSLILESASTNQTSMYLCASSSEGARLETQYFGPGTRLLVL.

This clone was picked up a small number of times. This rearrangement joins TRBV14 to TRBJ2-7; 12 nucleotides match TRBD1. After removal of 5 bases from V and 3 bases from J, the junction contained 5 bases not matched to a gene. The germline gives CDR1 SGHDN, CDR2 FVKESK. This CDR3 has 15 residues. The CDR3 region is CASSTGQGAYYEQYF. DNA of the CDR3: TGTGCCAGCAGCACGGGACAGGGGGCTTACTACGAGCAGTACTTC.

The genes are TRBV11-3 and TRBJ1-6, with D perhaps matching TRBD1 (5 bases). The V end was cut by 5 bases, the J end by 10 bases, with 12 bases between. Germline CDR1 and CDR2: SGHNT and YENEEA. This CDR3 region has 13 residues. The CDR3 sequence: CASSAGMGSPLHF. In DNA form, the CDR3 reads TGTGCCAGCAGCGCAGGGATGGGATCACCCCTCCACTTT.

V is TRBV9 and J is TRBJ2-2; no firm D call. Per the germline V gene, CDR1 is SGDLS and CDR2 is YYNGEE. V was shortened by 8 bases and J by 7 bases, with 18 bases between the two germline ends. The CDR3 consists of 14 residues. CDR3 amino acids: CASSFGGNYGELFF. The CDR3 DNA sequence: TGTGCCAGTTCCTTCGGCGGCAACTACGGGGAGCTGTTTTTT.

This chain uses TRBV15 with TRBJ2-7; 9 bases align to TRBD2. The CDR3 consists of 16 residues. CDR1 LNHNV and CDR2 YYDKDF come from the germline V gene (reference sequence). The ends lost 0 bases at V and 2 bases at J; junction bases unmatched: 5. The CDR3 reads CATSRDLGGGAYEQYF. For the CDR3, the DNA is TGTGCCACCAGCAGAGATCTCGGCGGGGGGGCCTACGAGCAGTACTTC.

The chain links TRBV5-6 to TRBJ2-3, with D perhaps TRBD1 (5 bases). Trimming removed 0 bases from V and 2 bases from J, with 7 bases in between. In germline, CDR1 is SGHDT, CDR2 YYEEEE. This CDR3 spans 14 amino acids. This chain's CDR3 is CASSLGTYTDTQYF. The CDR3 DNA follows: TGTGCCAGCAGCTTGGGGACATACACAGATACGCAGTATTTT.

The rearrangement uses TRBV3-1 (or the pseudogene TRBV3-2) and TRBJ2-1; 9 bases agree with TRBD2. CDR3 length: 14 amino acids. Per the germline V gene, CDR1 is LGHDT and CDR2 is YNNKEL (reference sequence). Losses at the gene ends were 3 bases for V and 4 bases for J; bases not matched to a gene: 1. The chain's CDR3 is CASSQRGGYNEQFF. Here the CDR3 DNA reads TGTGCCAGCAGCCAGCGGGGGGGGTACAATGAGCAGTTCTTC.

The chain uses TRBV19 and TRBJ2-2; 8 nucleotides align to TRBD1. With 8 bases clipped from V and 3 bases from J, the junction kept 17 bases outside the gene matches. This CDR3 is 18 amino acids long. Germline-derived CDR1 and CDR2 are LNHDA and SQIVND (reference sequence). The CDR3 sequence: CASSRPYRTGWDTGELFF. CDR3 DNA sequence: TGTGCCAGTTCGCGACCCTACAGGACAGGGTGGGACACCGGGGAGCTGTTTTTT.

The chain links TRBV27 to TRBJ2-5; D not certain. V lost 5 bases, J lost 5 bases, and 6 bases lay in between. In germline, CDR1 is MNHEY, CDR2 SMNVEV (reference sequence). The CDR3 has 11 amino acids. CDR3 region: CASSHGETQYF. In nucleotides, the CDR3 is TGTGCCAGCAGTCACGGGGAGACCCAGTACTTC.

The genes are TRBV21-1 and TRBJ2-3; the DNA was not used to check the table's D call, TRBD1. TRBV21-1 counts as a pseudogene. The CDR3 contains 19 residues. CDR3 sequence reads: CASSKAPPGQGANADTQYF. Written as DNA, the CDR3 is TGTGCCAGCAGCAAAGCGCCCCCGGGACAGGGGGCGAACGCAGATACGCAGTATTTT.

This clone was recorded once. The chain has TRBV20-1 and TRBJ2-7; a weak D match, TRBD1 (6 bases). Trimming pared 4 bases from V and 4 bases from J, leaving 8 bases between. CDR1 DFQATT and CDR2 SNEGSKA come from the germline V gene (reference sequence). This CDR3 spans 11 amino acids. The DNA for the CDR3 is TGCAGTGCTACAGGGACATACGAGCAGTACTTC. This encodes CSATGTYEQYF.

This sequence joins TRBV4-1 and TRBJ2-5; a possible D gene is TRBD2 (5 bases). The germline CDR1 and CDR2 sequences are MGHRA and YSYEKL. This CDR3 has 13 residues. V was pared by 4 bases and J by 5 bases, with 11 bases between. CDR3 sequence reads: CASSPDLRETQYF. The CDR3 bases are TGCGCCAGCAGCCCGGACTTGAGGGAGACCCAGTACTTC.

The chain carries TRBV12-5 and TRBJ1-5, with 8 bases matching TRBD1. After removal of 7 bases from V and 0 bases from J, the junction contained 5 bases not matched to a gene. CDR3 length: 15 residues. From germline, CDR1 is LGHNT and CDR2 FRNRAP. The CDR3 loop reads CASAQQGASNQPQHF. The CDR3, as DNA: TGTGCTAGTGCCCAGCAGGGGGCTAGCAATCAGCCCCAGCATTTT.

The gene calls are TRBV7-2 and TRBJ1-2, with D possibly being TRBD1 (6 bases). V shed 1 base and J shed 0 bases, with 15 bases lying between them. CDR1 and CDR2 from the germline V gene are SGHTA and FQGNSA. The CDR3 sequence is 17 residues long. CDR3 residues: CASSLGGQGLANYGYTF. CDR3 bases: TGTGCCAGCAGCTTAGGGGGGCAGGGTTTAGCTAACTATGGCTACACCTTC.

The CDR3 reads CATSEAGLAGGPSTDTQYF. The CDR3 nucleotides are TGTGCCACCAGTGAGGCCGGACTAGCGGGGGGCCCTAGCACAGATACGCAGTATTTT. The chain employs TRBV24-1 and TRBJ2-3, with TRBD2 matching 14 bases. CDR3 length: 19 amino acids. The J segment lost 0 bases and the V segment lost 4 bases, leaving 8 bases of the junction unmatched. Germline V gene sequence: CDR1 KGHDR, CDR2 SFDVKD.

This chain links TRBV5-1 with TRBJ2-7; 7 bases match TRBD1. Trimming took 4 bases from V and 2 from J; bases not matched to a gene: 9. CDR1 and CDR2 from the germline V gene are SGHRS and YFSETQ. CDR3 length: 15 residues. CDR3 protein: CASSLTRQGPYEQYF. The DNA for the CDR3 is TGCGCCAGCAGCCTAACCAGACAGGGTCCCTACGAGCAGTACTTC.